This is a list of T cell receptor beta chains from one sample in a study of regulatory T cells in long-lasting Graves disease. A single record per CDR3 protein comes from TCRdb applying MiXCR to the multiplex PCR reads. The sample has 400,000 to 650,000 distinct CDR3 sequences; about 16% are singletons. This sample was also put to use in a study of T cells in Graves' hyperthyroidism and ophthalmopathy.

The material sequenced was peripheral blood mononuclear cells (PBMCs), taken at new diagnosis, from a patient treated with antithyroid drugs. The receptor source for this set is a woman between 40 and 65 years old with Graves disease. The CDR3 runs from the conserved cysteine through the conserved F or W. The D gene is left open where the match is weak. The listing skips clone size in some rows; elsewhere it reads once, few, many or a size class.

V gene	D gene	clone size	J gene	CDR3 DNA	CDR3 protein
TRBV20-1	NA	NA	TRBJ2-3	TGCAGTGCTAGACATCGGCCTGTGGCGGGGACCACAGATACGCAGTATTTT	CSARHRPVAGTTDTQYF
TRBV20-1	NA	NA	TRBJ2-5	TGCAGTGCTAGAACTGGGACTCCCGCCGAGACCCAGTACTTC	CSARTGTPAETQYF
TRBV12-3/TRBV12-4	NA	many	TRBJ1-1	TGTGCCAGCAGTTTGTCCAGTAATAGGAACACTGAAGCTTTCTTT	CASSLSSNRNTEAFF
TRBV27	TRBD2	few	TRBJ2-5	TGTGCCAGCAGTTCTCTAGCGGGGGGGCGGGAGACCCAGTACTTC	CASSSLAGGRETQYF
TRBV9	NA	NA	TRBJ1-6	TGTGCCAGCAGCGGATTGAGGGGGAGTCATTCACCCCTCCACTTT	CASSGLRGSHSPLHF
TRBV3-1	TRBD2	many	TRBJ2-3	TGTGCCAGCAGTACTAGCGGGGGGACCAGCACAGATACGCAGTATTTT	CASSTSGGTSTDTQYF
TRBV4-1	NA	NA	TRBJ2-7	TGCGCCAGCAGCCAAGAGGAGAGGGAAGACTACGAGCAGTACTTC	CASSQEEREDYEQYF
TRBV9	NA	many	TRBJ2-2	TGTGCCAGCAGCGTAGCTCGGGCTAGCACCGGGGAGCTGTTTTTT	CASSVARASTGELFF
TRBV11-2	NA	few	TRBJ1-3	TGTGCTGTTGGTGAAGGGGCTGGAAACACCATATATTTT	CAVGEGAGNTIYF
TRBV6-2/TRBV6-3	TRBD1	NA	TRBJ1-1	TGTGCCAGCACTCCCAGGGGGCGGACCGAGAACACTGAAGCTTTCTTT	CASTPRGRTENTEAFF
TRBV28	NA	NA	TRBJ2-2	TGTGCCAGCAGTCTGGACACGTTCCCCGGGGAGCTGTTTTTT	CASSLDTFPGELFF
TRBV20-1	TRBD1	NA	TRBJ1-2	TGCAGTGCTAGCGCCAGGACAGGGGATAACTATGGCTACACCTTC	CSASARTGDNYGYTF
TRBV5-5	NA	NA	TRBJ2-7	TGTGCCAGCTCACGGACGGTTGGACAGTCTTACGAGCAGTACTTC	CASSRTVGQSYEQYF
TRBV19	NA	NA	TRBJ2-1	TGTGCCAGTAGTATAGTTTACGGCTCCTACAATGAGCAGTTCTTC	CASSIVYGSYNEQFF
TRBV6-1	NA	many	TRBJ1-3	TGTGCCAGCAGCTCGGGACGCAAAAGCTCTGGAAACACCATATATTTT	CASSSGRKSSGNTIYF
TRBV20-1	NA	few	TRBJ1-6	TGCAGTGCTCCGGACGGTACCTATAATTCACCCCTCCACTTT	CSAPDGTYNSPLHF
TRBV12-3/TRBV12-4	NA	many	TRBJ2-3	TGTGCCAGCAGCGGGGCCGGGACTACAGATACGCAGTATTTT	CASSGAGTTDTQYF
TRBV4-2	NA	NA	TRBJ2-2	TGTGCCAGCAGCCTCTCCCAGGTCGGTGGCACCGGGGAGCTGTTTTTT	CASSLSQVGGTGELFF
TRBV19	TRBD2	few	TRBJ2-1	TGTGCCAGTAGAACTAGCGGGGGGGCGTATGAGCAGTTCTTC	CASRTSGGAYEQFF
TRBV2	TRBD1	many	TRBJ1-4	TGTGCCAGCAGGACGAGGGGGCCTCCTAATGAAAAACTGTTTTTT	CASRTRGPPNEKLFF
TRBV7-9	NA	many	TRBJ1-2	TGTGCCAGCAGCCCGGGACTCAACCTCTATGGCTACACCTTC	CASSPGLNLYGYTF
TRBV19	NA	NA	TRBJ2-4	TGTGCCAGTAGTATAACAGCCAAAAACATTCAGTACTTC	CASSITAKNIQYF
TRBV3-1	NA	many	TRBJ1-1	TGTGCCAGCAGCCAACAGGGTTACGATGAAGCTTTCTTT	CASSQQGYDEAFF
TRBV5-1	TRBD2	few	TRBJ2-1	TGCGCCAGCAGCTTGATTAGCGGGACCACCTACAATGAGCAGTTCTTC	CASSLISGTTYNEQFF
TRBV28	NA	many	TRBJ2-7	TGTGCCAGCAATAGGGGCGCAGGTCCCTACGAGCAGTACTTC	CASNRGAGPYEQYF
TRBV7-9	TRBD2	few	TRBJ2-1	TGTGCCAGCAGCTCGCCTCTTGCGGGGGGGCCCCATGAGCAGTTCTTC	CASSSPLAGGPHEQFF
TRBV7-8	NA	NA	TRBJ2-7	TGTGCCAGCAGCTTTTGGGGGGGGGCCTCCTACGAGCAGTACTTC	CASSFWGGASYEQYF
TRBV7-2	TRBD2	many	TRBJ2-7	TGTGCCAGCAGTTTGACTAGCGGGGCGTCCTACGAGCAGTACTTC	CASSLTSGASYEQYF
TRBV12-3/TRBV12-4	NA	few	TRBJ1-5	TGTGCCAGCAGTTTTAGGGGGGGGCAGCCCCAGCATTTT	CASSFRGGQPQHF
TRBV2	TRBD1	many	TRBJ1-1	TGTGCCAGCAGTCGGGACAGGGCGGGGAACACTGAAGCTTTCTTT	CASSRDRAGNTEAFF
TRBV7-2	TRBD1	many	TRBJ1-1	TGTGCCAGCAGCTCCTACAGGGGGAGGACTGAAGCTTTCTTT	CASSSYRGRTEAFF
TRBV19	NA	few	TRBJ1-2	TGTGCCAGTAGTATCCCCGGCATCAACTATGGCTACACCTTC	CASSIPGINYGYTF
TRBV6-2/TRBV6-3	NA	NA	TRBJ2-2	TGTGCCAGCAGTTACACGGGTAGGAGGAACACCGGGGAGCTGTTTTTT	CASSYTGRRNTGELFF
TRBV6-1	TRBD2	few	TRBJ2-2	TGTGCCAGCCCGATGGGACTAGCGGGGACCGGGGAGCTGTTTTTT	CASPMGLAGTGELFF
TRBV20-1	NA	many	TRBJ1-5	TGCAGTGCTAGTGGTCAGGGATATCAGCCCCAGCATTTT	CSASGQGYQPQHF
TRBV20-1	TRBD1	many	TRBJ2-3	TGCAGTGTTCGGGACAGGGAGGCAGATACGCAGTATTTT	CSVRDREADTQYF
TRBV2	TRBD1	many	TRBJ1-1	TGTGCCAGCAGGGCGACAGGGATGAACACTGAAGCTTTCTTT	CASRATGMNTEAFF
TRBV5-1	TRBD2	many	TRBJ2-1	TGTGCCAGCAGCCCTTTAGCGGGGGGCACCTACAATGAGCAGTTCTTC	CASSPLAGGTYNEQFF
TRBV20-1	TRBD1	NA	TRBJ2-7	TGCAGTGCTAACCGCCGACAGGGGGTATTTGACCACGAGCAGTACTTC	CSANRRQGVFDHEQYF
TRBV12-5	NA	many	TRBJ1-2	TGTGCTAGTGGATCCGACAGTCACTATGGCTACACCTTC	CASGSDSHYGYTF
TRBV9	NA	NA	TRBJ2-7	TGTGCCAGCAGCGTAGCTGGGACTGATCTCTACGAGCAGTACTTC	CASSVAGTDLYEQYF
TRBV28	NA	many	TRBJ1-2	TGTGCCAGCAGTTTTGGCAGCTATGGCTACACCTTC	CASSFGSYGYTF
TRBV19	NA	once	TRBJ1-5	TGTGCCAGTAGTATGTCTGCAGGGATCAATCAGCCCCAGCATTTT	CASSMSAGINQPQHF
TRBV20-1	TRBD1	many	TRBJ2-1	TGCAGTGCTAGCTGGCAGGGGGCAGCCGGGCCGTATGAGCAGTTCTTC	CSASWQGAAGPYEQFF
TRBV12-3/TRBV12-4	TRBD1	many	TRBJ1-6	TGTGCCAGCAGCAAATCGGACAGGGGTAATTCACCCCTCCACTTT	CASSKSDRGNSPLHF
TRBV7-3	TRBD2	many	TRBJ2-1	TGTGCCAGCAGCCAGACTAGCGGGGGGGCAAATGAGCAGTTCTTC	CASSQTSGGANEQFF
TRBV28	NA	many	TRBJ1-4	TGTGCCAGCAGCATGGCTGACTTAAGCGAAAAACTGTTTTTT	CASSMADLSEKLFF
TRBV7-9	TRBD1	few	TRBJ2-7	TGTGCCAGCAGCTTAGCTCCAGGGGGCTCCTACGAGCAGTACTTC	CASSLAPGGSYEQYF
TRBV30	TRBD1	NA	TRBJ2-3	TGTGCCTGGACCATGACAGGGGGGAGCACAGATACGCAGTATTTT	CAWTMTGGSTDTQYF
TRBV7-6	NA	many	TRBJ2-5	TGTGCCAGCAGCTTCGGACAGTTTGAGACCCAGTACTTC	CASSFGQFETQYF
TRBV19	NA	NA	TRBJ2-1	TGTGCTTACGACGGCGGCCTAATCTCCTACAATGAGCAGGTCTTC	CAYDGGLISYNEQVF
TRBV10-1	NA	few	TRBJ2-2	TGCGCCAGCAGTGCTATAGGGACTGAGCTGTTTTTT	CASSAIGTELFF
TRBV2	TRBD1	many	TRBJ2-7	TGTGCCAGCACTCGGGACAGAGCCTCCTACGAGCAGTACTTC	CASTRDRASYEQYF